The TCR beta chain described here comes from a study of beta chain features in type 1 diabetes. Markers CD45RO/CCR7/CD25/CD127/CD95/CD27 served to sort CD4+ naive, central memory, regulatory and stem cell-like memory cells. The study's findings and limits: Within the patient group, naive, central memory and Treg TCRB repertoires appeared more similar to each other than within healthy donors. A moderate, significant TCRB CDR3 shortening appeared in type 1 diabetes across four CD4+ subsets.

The sample holds a few counts of this clone. Its antigen is unidentified. Investigators reverse transcribed all isolated RNA, so they sequenced expressed TCRB transcripts. The table came from immunoSEQ multiplex PCR; TCRdb's copy has only in-frame clones and leaves some out. Of fewer than 200,000 clones listed, about 13% are singletons. Germline V lookup: CDR1 GTSNPN, CDR2 SVGIG (reference sequence). The CDR3 consists of 14 residues. V was pared by 0 bases and J by 2 bases, with 11 bases between. The V and J genes are TRBV30 and TRBJ2-7; perhaps TRBD1 as D (6 bases). The specimen sequenced was central memory CD4+ T cells from blood. The sequence was collected from a woman between 18 and 29 years old in good health. The chain's CDR3 is CAWSVADRPYEQYF. DNA of the CDR3: TGTGCCTGGAGTGTAGCAGACAGGCCCTACGAGCAGTACTTC.